The 31 T cell receptor beta chains reported below all come from one sample, sequenced in a study of T cells in Graves' hyperthyroidism and ophthalmopathy. There were TCR beta CDR3 regions amplified from RNA transcripts. The TCR CDR3 first-round RT-PCR relied on the HTBI primer set. TCRdb recomputed calls from the multiplex PCR reads with MiXCR, one row per CDR3 protein. This sample has approximately 870,000 distinct CDR3 sequences, with roughly 37% found just once. What was sequenced was blood. The receptors shown here come from a man aged 18 to 29 with Graves' hyperthyroidism.

This clonotype has at least ten counts. DNA for the CDR3: TGCAGTGCGGTCGCCGGGACTAGATTCGTGGAGACCCAGTACTTC. It yields the protein CSAVAGTRFVETQYF. This rearrangement joins TRBV20-1 to TRBJ2-5; 8 bases line up with TRBD2. Germline lookup yields CDR1 DFQATT and CDR2 SNEGSKA (reference sequence). Losses at the gene ends were 6 bases for V and 5 bases for J; bases not matched to a gene: 14. The CDR3 loop spans 15 amino acids.

The chain uses TRBV20-1 and TRBJ2-3, with D possibly being TRBD2 (6 bases). Germline V lookup: CDR1 DFQATT, CDR2 SNEGSKA (reference sequence). The CDR3 has 13 amino acids. V lost 2 bases to trimming and J lost 5 bases, with 11 bases between them. The CDR3 region is CSARWIAEDTQYF. The CDR3 DNA reads TGCAGTGCTAGATGGATAGCGGAAGATACGCAGTATTTT.

A word on this clonotype: A much larger clone differs from this one at a single base, so this may be a read error. The V gene is TRBV19, the J gene TRBJ1-2; D may be TRBD1 (6 bases). The CDR3 loop spans 15 amino acids. Germline V CDR1 and CDR2: LNHDA, SQIVND (reference sequence). Deletions cut 5 bases from V and 7 bases from J, with 20 bases between. This chain's CDR3 is CASSQRGLDSCGYTF. The CDR3 DNA reads TGTGCCAGTAGTCAAAGAGGTCTGGACAGCTGTGGCTACACCTTC.

V is TRBV9 and J is TRBJ2-5; D is possibly TRBD1 (6 bases). Trimming pared 0 bases from V and 7 bases from J, leaving 13 bases between. The CDR3 consists of 14 residues. Per the germline V gene, CDR1 is SGDLS and CDR2 is YYNGEE. The CDR3 protein is CASSVGQGTGTQYF. In nucleotides, the CDR3 is TGTGCCAGCAGCGTAGGGCAGGGGACGGGGACCCAGTACTTC.

The V gene is TRBV10-3, the J gene TRBJ2-5, with no clear D. V shed 3 bases and J shed 8 bases, with 10 bases lying between them. The CDR3 loop spans 12 amino acids. Germline lookup yields CDR1 ENHRY and CDR2 SYGVKD. The DNA of the CDR3 is TGTGCCATCAGTGACGGCAGACGAACCCAGTACTTC. The encoded protein is CAISDGRRTQYF.

The rearrangement uses TRBV20-1 and TRBJ1-5; D is perhaps TRBD1 (6 bases). The CDR3 consists of 12 residues. Trimming left V 4 bases short and J 9 bases short, with 13 bases between. Germline CDR1 reads DFQATT; CDR2 reads SNEGSKA (reference sequence). The CDR3: CSAKTGSGPQHF. CDR3 DNA sequence: TGCAGTGCTAAAACAGGGAGTGGGCCCCAGCATTTT.

V and J are TRBV7-9 and TRBJ2-5; 7 nucleotides agree with TRBD2. Germline values: CDR1 SEHNR, CDR2 FQNEAQ (reference sequence). V gave up 4 bases and J gave up 1 base; unmatched junction bases: 12. CDR3 length: 17 residues. CDR3 protein: CASSSSPGTIPQETQYF. In DNA form, the CDR3 reads TGTGCCAGCAGCTCCAGCCCTGGGACTATTCCCCAAGAGACCCAGTACTTC.

The chain couples TRBV9 to TRBJ1-3; perhaps TRBD1 as D (5 bases). Trimming stripped 4 bases from V and 8 bases from J, with 16 bases between. The CDR3 spans 14 residues. Per germline, CDR1 SGDLS and CDR2 YYNGEE. CDR3 residues: CASSPGGVVDTIYF. The CDR3 DNA reads TGTGCCAGCAGCCCGGGGGGAGTAGTGGACACCATATATTTT.

The sample holds a few counts of this clonotype. The rearrangement uses TRBV11-2 and TRBJ1-1, with D perhaps matching TRBD1 (6 bases). Deletions cut 4 bases from V and 3 bases from J, with 15 bases between. There are 15 residues in the CDR3. CDR1 SGHAT and CDR2 FQNNGV come from the germline V gene. This CDR3 is CASSSLRGRHTEAFF. Written as DNA, the CDR3 is TGTGCCAGCAGCTCGCTCAGGGGAAGGCACACTGAAGCTTTCTTT.

This clonotype was observed many times. The rearrangement uses TRBV7-8 and TRBJ1-5, with D unresolved. Trimming stripped 1 base from V and 5 bases from J, with 6 bases between. Germline values: CDR1 SGHVS, CDR2 FQNEAQ. CDR3 size: 13 residues. The CDR3 spells CASSLGSDQPQHF. Written as DNA, the CDR3 is TGTGCCAGCAGCTTAGGATCGGATCAGCCCCAGCATTTT.

Only one count was recorded for this clonotype. The genes are TRBV18 and TRBJ2-7; D could derive from TRBD1 or TRBD2 (5 bases each). The V end was cut by 8 bases, the J end by 6 bases, with 20 bases between. Germline V gene sequence: CDR1 KGHSH, CDR2 LQKENI. This CDR3 is built from 14 residues. The CDR3: CASGPTGQLVEQYF. As DNA, the CDR3 is TGTGCCAGCGGACCAACGGGGCAGTTGGTCGAGCAGTACTTC.

This clonotype occurred once. The rearrangement uses TRBV25-1 and TRBJ1-2; unclear D gene. The CDR3 loop spans 14 amino acids. Germline V gives CDR1 MGHDK, CDR2 SYGVNS. The ends were cut back, 1 base at V and 2 bases at J, with 8 bases in the middle. The CDR3 reads CASSELGPNYGYTF. As DNA, the CDR3 is TGTGCCAGCAGTGAATTAGGGCCGAACTATGGCTACACCTTC.

This clonotype was detected only a few times. The chain employs TRBV5-1 and TRBJ2-2; D ambiguous. Germline V gene data show CDR1 as SGHRS and CDR2 as YFSETQ. V was cut by 6 bases and J by 5 bases, with 14 bases left in between. The CDR3 extends over 14 amino acids. CDR3 nucleotides: TGCGCCAGCATCGAGGCCCCGACAACCGGGGAGCTGTTTTTT. This encodes CASIEAPTTGELFF.

This clonotype was recorded at least ten times. This chain uses TRBV7-9 with TRBJ1-1; no clear D gene. The CDR3 contains 13 residues. Trimming left V 6 bases short and J 1 base short, with 9 bases between. Germline CDR1 SEHNR, CDR2 FQNEAQ (reference sequence). CDR3 amino acids: CASSSGRNTEAFF. Written as DNA, the CDR3 is TGTGCCAGCAGTTCCGGACGGAACACTGAAGCTTTCTTT.

The gene calls are TRBV15 and TRBJ1-3, with D hard to call. Trimming removed 0 bases from V and 0 bases from J, with 9 bases in between. The CDR3 spans 16 residues. Germline V gene lookup returns CDR1 LNHNV and CDR2 YYDKDF (reference sequence). CDR3 in amino acids: CATSREGQYSGNTIYF. The CDR3 coding sequence is TGTGCCACCAGCAGAGAAGGGCAGTACTCTGGAAACACCATATATTTT.

This clonotype was observed a handful of times. V and J are TRBV20-1 and TRBJ1-3; a weak D match, TRBD1 (6 bases). The germline V and J ends were trimmed by 6 bases and 2 bases, with 14 bases remaining between them. The CDR3 consists of 14 residues. The V gene's germline CDR1 is DFQATT and CDR2 SNEGSKA (reference sequence). CDR3 coding DNA: TGCAGTGCAAACAGGGTCGGGACTGGAAACACCATATATTTT. This encodes CSANRVGTGNTIYF.

The chain combines TRBV25-1 with TRBJ2-7; D not certain. The CDR3 spans 13 residues. V was shortened by 2 bases and J by 6 bases, with 11 bases between the two germline ends. The germline V gene encodes CDR1 MGHDK and CDR2 SYGVNS. This CDR3 reads CASSEPGSLEQYF. Here the CDR3 DNA reads TGTGCCAGCAGTGAACCAGGTTCCCTCGAGCAGTACTTC.

This sequence joins TRBV12-3 or TRBV12-4 and TRBJ1-1, with 9 bases aligning to TRBD1. The V segment lost 5 bases and the J segment 14 bases; nucleotides outside the gene matches: 9. This CDR3 contains 12 residues. CDR3: CASSIGDRVCFF. For the CDR3, the DNA is TGTGCCAGCAGTATTGGGGACAGGGTTTGCTTCTTT.

This rearrangement joins TRBV6-5 to TRBJ1-1, with no clear D. The germline gives CDR1 MNHEY, CDR2 SVGAGI. The CDR3 totals 15 residues. V lost 0 bases and J 1 base, leaving 9 bases between the germline ends. The CDR3 DNA is TGTGCCAGCAGTTACTCGTATCAGCAGAACACTGAAGCTTTCTTT. It is translated as CASSYSYQQNTEAFF.

There are many counts of this clonotype. V is TRBV2 and J is TRBJ2-7, with D unresolved. The length of the CDR3 is 13 residues. Trimming removed 1 base from V and 6 bases from J, with 10 bases in between. Germline CDR1 is SNHLY and CDR2 is FYNNEI. This chain's CDR3 is CASSEDGPPEQYF. CDR3 bases: TGTGCCAGCAGTGAAGACGGGCCCCCCGAGCAGTACTTC.

The chain carries TRBV4-3 and TRBJ2-7; 7 nucleotides align to TRBD2. The ends lost 1 base at V and 6 bases at J; junction bases unmatched: 9. This CDR3 contains 15 residues. The V gene's germline CDR1 is LGHNA and CDR2 YSLEER. The CDR3 DNA reads as TGCGCCAGCAGCCAAGCCCCAGCGGGAAGTGGCGAGCAGTACTTC. Its translation: CASSQAPAGSGEQYF.

This clonotype was seen ten or more times. The chain links TRBV10-3 to TRBJ1-1; no definite D call. The CDR3 runs 14 residues. Germline values: CDR1 ENHRY, CDR2 SYGVKD. V lost 7 bases and J 5 bases, leaving 17 bases between the germline ends. The CDR3 spells CAINNRVDGTEAFF. In DNA form, the CDR3 reads TGTGCCATCAATAATAGGGTGGACGGGACTGAAGCTTTCTTT.

This clonotype was seen more than once but under ten times. A read error may produce the germline difference seen at one junction end. The V and J genes are TRBV10-1 and TRBJ2-6; perhaps TRBD1 as D (5 bases). Germline loops: CDR1 WNHNN, CDR2 SYGVQD (reference sequence). The CDR3 extends over 16 amino acids. In DNA form, the CDR3 reads TGTGCCAGCAGTCCAGGGTTCTTCGCATTGACCAACGTCCTGACTTTC. It translates to CASSPGFFALTNVLTF.

The chain joins TRBV6-5 to TRBJ1-3; no clear D. Germline CDR1 and CDR2: MNHEY and SVGAGI. The CDR3 runs 11 residues. V lost 2 bases, J lost 11 bases, and 7 bases lay in between. The CDR3 is CASSYRRAIYF. In nucleotides, the CDR3 is TGTGCCAGCAGTTACCGGAGAGCCATATATTTT.

This clonotype occurred many times. V gene TRBV5-1 combines with J gene TRBJ2-7; D is undetermined. Germline CDR1 SGHRS, CDR2 YFSETQ. Trimming stripped 0 bases from V and 3 bases from J, with 10 bases between. The CDR3 contains 14 residues. CDR3: CASSLADDGYEQYF. CDR3 DNA: TGCGCCAGCAGCTTGGCCGATGATGGCTACGAGCAGTACTTC.

This clonotype was observed many times. The chain couples TRBV20-1 to TRBJ1-5; D is unclear. Trimming removed 3 bases from V and 4 bases from J, with 7 bases in between. CDR1 and CDR2 from the germline V gene are DFQATT and SNEGSKA (reference sequence). This CDR3 comprises 12 residues. CDR3 residues: CSARGANQPQHF. The CDR3 DNA sequence: TGCAGTGCTAGGGGCGCGAATCAGCCCCAGCATTTT.

The chain is built from TRBV20-1 and TRBJ2-7; maybe TRBD2 (5 bases). The V end lost 1 base, the J end lost 3 bases, and 16 bases lay between the germline ends. The CDR3 contains 15 residues. Germline V CDR1 and CDR2: DFQATT, SNEGSKA (reference sequence). This chain's CDR3 is CSARGHEGTFYEQYF. CDR3 DNA sequence: TGCAGTGCTAGAGGTCACGAGGGTACGTTCTACGAGCAGTACTTC.

This clonotype was counted once. V is TRBV19 and J is TRBJ2-7; D possibly uses TRBD1 or TRBD2 (6 bases each). Germline V gene sequence: CDR1 LNHDA, CDR2 SQIVND (reference sequence). Trimming pared 9 bases from V and 6 bases from J, leaving 24 bases between. The CDR3 length is 15 residues. For the CDR3, the DNA is TGTGCCAGCTCCGGGGGCGGCGCAGGGTGGATCGAGCAGTACTTC. Translation: CASSGGGAGWIEQYF.

This clonotype was seen a few times. Since a much larger clone is just one base distant, this may be a read error. This chain joins TRBV7-2 and TRBJ1-5, with D possibly being TRBD1 (5 bases). The CDR3 is 15 amino acids. V shed 0 bases and J shed 2 bases, with 8 bases lying between them. CDR1 and CDR2 from the germline V gene are SGHTA and FQGNSA. CDR3 amino acids: CASSLAGARNQPQHF. The CDR3 coding sequence is TGTGCCAGCAGCTTAGCAGGGGCCCGCAATCAGCCCCAGCATTTT.

This clonotype has just a few counts. Because the CDR3's place on the DNA is in doubt, the DNA is left out and the CDR3 is given as listed by TCRdb. This chain links TRBV14 with TRBJ1-1; no check of the table's D call, TRBD1, against the DNA was made. Ends included, the CDR3 has 16 residues. The germline gives CDR1 SGHDN, CDR2 FVKESK. The CDR3 protein is CASSTSVGHVDTEAFF.

The rearrangement joins TRBV10-3 to TRBJ1-2; the D is unclear. V lost 3 bases, J lost 7 bases, and 9 bases lay in between. The CDR3 length is 12 residues. Germline CDR1 ENHRY, CDR2 SYGVKD. CDR3 nucleotide sequence: TGTGCCATCAGTGACGAGGTCGGTGGCTACACCTTC. Translating gives CAISDEVGGYTF.